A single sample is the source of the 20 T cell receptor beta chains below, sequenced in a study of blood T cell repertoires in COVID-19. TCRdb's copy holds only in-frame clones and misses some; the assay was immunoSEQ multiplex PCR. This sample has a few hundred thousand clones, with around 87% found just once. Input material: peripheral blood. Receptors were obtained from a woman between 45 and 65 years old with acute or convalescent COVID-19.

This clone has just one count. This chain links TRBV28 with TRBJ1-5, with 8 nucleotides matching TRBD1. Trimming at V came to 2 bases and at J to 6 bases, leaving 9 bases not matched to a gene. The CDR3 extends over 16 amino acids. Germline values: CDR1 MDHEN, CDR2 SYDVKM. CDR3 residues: CASSLPRGLFVQPQHF. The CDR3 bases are TGTGCCAGCAGTTTACCCAGGGGGCTGTTTGTTCAGCCCCAGCATTTT.

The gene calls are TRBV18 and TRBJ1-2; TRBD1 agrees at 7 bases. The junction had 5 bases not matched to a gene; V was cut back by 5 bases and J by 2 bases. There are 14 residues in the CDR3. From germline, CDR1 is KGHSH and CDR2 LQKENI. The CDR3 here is CASSATGLNYGYTF. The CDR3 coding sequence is TGTGCCAGCTCAGCGACAGGGTTAAACTATGGCTACACCTTC.

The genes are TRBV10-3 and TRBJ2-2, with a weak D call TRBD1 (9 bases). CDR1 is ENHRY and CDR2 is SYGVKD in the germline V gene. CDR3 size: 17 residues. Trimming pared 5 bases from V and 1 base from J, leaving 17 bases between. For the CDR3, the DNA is TGTGCCATCAGTCCCCGGGAGGGACAGGGGAACACCGGGGAGCTGTTTTTT. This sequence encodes CAISPREGQGNTGELFF.

This CDR3 reads CASSSTGDGEAFF. The DNA of the CDR3 is TGTGCCAGCAGCTCGACAGGGGACGGGGAAGCTTTCTTT. The chain links TRBV7-8 to TRBJ1-1; 8 bases map to TRBD1. This CDR3 is built from 13 residues. V lost 4 bases and J lost 8; bases outside the gene matches: 6. Looked up from germline, CDR1 is SGHVS and CDR2 is FQNEAQ.

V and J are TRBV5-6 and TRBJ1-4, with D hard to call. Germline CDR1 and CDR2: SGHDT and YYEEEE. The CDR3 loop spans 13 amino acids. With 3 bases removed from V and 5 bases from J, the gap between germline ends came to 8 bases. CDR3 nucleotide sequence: TGTGCCAGCAGCTCCCGGGTAAATGAAAAACTGTTTTTT. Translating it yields CASSSRVNEKLFF.

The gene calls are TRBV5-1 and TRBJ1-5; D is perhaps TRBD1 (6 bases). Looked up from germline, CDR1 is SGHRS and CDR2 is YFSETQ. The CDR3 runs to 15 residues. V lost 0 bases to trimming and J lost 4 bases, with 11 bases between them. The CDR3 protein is CASSLAPRGNQPQHF. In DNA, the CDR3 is TGCGCCAGCAGCTTGGCCCCCAGGGGAAATCAGCCCCAGCATTTT.

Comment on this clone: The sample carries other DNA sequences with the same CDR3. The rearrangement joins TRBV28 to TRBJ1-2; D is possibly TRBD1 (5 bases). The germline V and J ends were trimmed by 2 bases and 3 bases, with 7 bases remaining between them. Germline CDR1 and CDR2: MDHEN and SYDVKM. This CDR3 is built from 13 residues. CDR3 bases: TGTGCCAGCAGTTTACAGACAGACTATGGCTACACCTTC. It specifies CASSLQTDYGYTF.

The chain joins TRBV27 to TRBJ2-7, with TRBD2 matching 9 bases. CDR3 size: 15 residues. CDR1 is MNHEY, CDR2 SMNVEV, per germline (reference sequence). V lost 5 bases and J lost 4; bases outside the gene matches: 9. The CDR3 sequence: CASSKPGLARYEQYF. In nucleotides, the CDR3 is TGTGCCAGCAGTAAACCGGGACTAGCTAGATACGAGCAGTACTTC.

In nucleotides, the CDR3 is TGTGCCAGCAGATCAGGGGTTTTGAATGAGCAGTTCTTC. It translates to CASRSGVLNEQFF. The rearrangement links TRBV7-3 to TRBJ2-1; possibly TRBD1 for D (6 bases). V was trimmed by 6 bases and J by 7 bases, leaving 13 bases between them. The CDR3 contains 13 residues. Germline V gives CDR1 SGHTA, CDR2 FQGTGA.

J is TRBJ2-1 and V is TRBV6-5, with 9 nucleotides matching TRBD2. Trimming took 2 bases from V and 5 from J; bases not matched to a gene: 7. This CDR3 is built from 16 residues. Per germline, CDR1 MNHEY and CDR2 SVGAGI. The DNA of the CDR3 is TGTGCCAGCAGTTACCCAACTAGCGGGCGCGACAATGAGCAGTTCTTC. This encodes CASSYPTSGRDNEQFF.

CDR3 in amino acids: CASSHDRSNSPLHF. The DNA of the CDR3 is TGCGCCAGCAGTCACGACAGATCTAATTCACCCCTCCACTTT. V gene TRBV5-1 combines with J gene TRBJ1-6; D may be TRBD1 (5 bases). The CDR3 spans 14 residues. From germline, CDR1 is SGHRS and CDR2 YFSETQ. V shed 5 bases and J shed 6 bases, with 12 bases lying between them.

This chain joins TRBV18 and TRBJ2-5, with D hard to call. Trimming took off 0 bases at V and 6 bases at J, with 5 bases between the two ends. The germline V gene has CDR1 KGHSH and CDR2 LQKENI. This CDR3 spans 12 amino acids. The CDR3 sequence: CASSPPRQTQYF. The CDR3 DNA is TGTGCCAGCTCACCACCGAGGCAGACCCAGTACTTC.

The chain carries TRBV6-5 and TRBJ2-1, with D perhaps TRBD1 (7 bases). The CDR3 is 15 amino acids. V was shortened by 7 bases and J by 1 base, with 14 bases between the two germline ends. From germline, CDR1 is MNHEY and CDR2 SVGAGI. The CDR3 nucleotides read TGTGCCAGCACCTCGACAGGGACTTCCTACAATGAGCAGTTCTTC. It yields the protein CASTSTGTSYNEQFF.

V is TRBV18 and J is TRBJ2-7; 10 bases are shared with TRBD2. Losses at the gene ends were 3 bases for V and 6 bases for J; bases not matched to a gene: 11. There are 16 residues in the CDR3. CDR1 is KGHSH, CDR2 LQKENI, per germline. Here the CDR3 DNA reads TGTGCCAGCTCACCCCCGGGGGTAGCGGGAGGACGCGAGCAGTACTTC. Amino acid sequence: CASSPPGVAGGREQYF. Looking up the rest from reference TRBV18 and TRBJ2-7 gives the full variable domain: NAGVMQNPRHLVRRRGQEARLRCSPMKGHSHVYWYRQLPEEGLKFMVYLQKENIIDESGMPKERFSAEFPKEGPSILRIQQVVRGDSAAYFCASSPPGVAGGREQYFGPGTRLTVT.

CDR3 DNA sequence: TGTGCCAGCAGTTACTACAATGAGCAGTTCTTC. This translates into CASSYYNEQFF. This chain joins TRBV3-1 (or the pseudogene TRBV3-2) and TRBJ2-1; no definite D call. V lost 6 bases, J lost 3 bases, and 3 bases lay in between. There are 11 residues in the CDR3. Germline assignment: CDR1 LGHDT and CDR2 YNNKEL (reference sequence).

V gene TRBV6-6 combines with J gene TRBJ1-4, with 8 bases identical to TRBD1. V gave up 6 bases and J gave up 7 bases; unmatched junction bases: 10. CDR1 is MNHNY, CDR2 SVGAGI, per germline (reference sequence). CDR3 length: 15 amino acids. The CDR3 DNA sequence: TGTGCCAGCAGCCGCGGCAGGGGGCTTAGTGAAAAACTGTTTTTT. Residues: CASSRGRGLSEKLFF.

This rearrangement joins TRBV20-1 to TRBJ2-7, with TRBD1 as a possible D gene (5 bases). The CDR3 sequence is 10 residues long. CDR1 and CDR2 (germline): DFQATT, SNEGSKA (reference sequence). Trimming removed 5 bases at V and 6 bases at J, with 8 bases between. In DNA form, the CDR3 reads TGCAGTGCTTCCGACAGCGAGCAGTACTTC. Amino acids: CSASDSEQYF.

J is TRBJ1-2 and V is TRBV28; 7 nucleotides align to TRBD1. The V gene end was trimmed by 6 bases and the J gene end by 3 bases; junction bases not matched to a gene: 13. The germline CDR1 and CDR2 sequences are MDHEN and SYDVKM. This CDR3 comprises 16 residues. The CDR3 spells CASRPRGSRRDYGYTF. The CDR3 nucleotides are TGTGCCAGCAGGCCCAGGGGGAGCCGGAGGGACTATGGCTACACCTTC.

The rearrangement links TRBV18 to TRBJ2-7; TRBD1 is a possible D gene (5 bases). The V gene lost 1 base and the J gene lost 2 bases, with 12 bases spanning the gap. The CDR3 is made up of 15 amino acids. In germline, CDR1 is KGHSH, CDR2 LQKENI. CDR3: CASSPLLQAAYEQYF. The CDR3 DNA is TGTGCCAGCTCACCACTCCTACAGGCCGCCTACGAGCAGTACTTC.

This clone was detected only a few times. CDR3 DNA sequence: TGCGCCAGCAGCCAAGCCTCAGGCCGCTCTGGAAACACCATATATTTT. It translates to CASSQASGRSGNTIYF. The chain joins TRBV4-3 to TRBJ1-3; no clear D gene. Trimming removed 1 base at V and 0 bases at J, with 10 bases between. Germline lookup yields CDR1 LGHNA and CDR2 YSLEER. CDR3 length: 16 residues.